The 26 T cell receptor beta chains below were found in one sample sequenced in a study of a mutant IDH1 vaccine in newly diagnosed glioma. The assay was immunoSEQ multiplex PCR, and TCRdb's table has in-frame clones only and misses some. Among 50,000 to 65,000 clones listed, more than 60% were seen once. Time point noted: baseline, week 1 (first vaccination visit). The treatment was: pre-vaccination baseline after standard-of-care therapy. The input for sequencing was PBMCs, taken from a glioma patient treated with radiotherapy, temozolomide or both. The receptors shown here come from a woman between 40 and 50 years old with glioma.

The V call is TRBV5-1, the J call TRBJ2-3; D is uncertain. Trimming took 2 bases from V and 1 from J, leaving 8 bases between them. Per germline, CDR1 SGHRS and CDR2 YFSETQ. CDR3 length: 14 residues. CDR3 sequence: CASSLFKCTDTQYF. CDR3 in DNA: TGCGCCAGCAGCTTATTTAAGTGCACAGATACGCAGTATTTT.

The V call is TRBV9, the J call TRBJ1-1, with D perhaps TRBD1 (6 bases). CDR3 length: 14 amino acids. Germline CDR1 and CDR2: SGDLS and YYNGEE. Trimming took 4 bases from V and 8 from J, leaving 18 bases between them. Here the CDR3 DNA reads TGTGCCAGCAGCCCTCAACCGGGACACGTAGAAGCTTTCTTT. As protein: CASSPQPGHVEAFF.

The table lists this clone with a count of one. V gene TRBV6-1 combines with J gene TRBJ1-1, with D maybe TRBD1 (5 bases). The V gene's germline CDR1 is MNHNS and CDR2 SASEGT. The CDR3 covers 13 residues. Trimming took off 8 bases at V and 4 bases at J, with 14 bases between the two ends. The CDR3 coding sequence is TGTGCCAGCCGGAGGGGCTCGGCCACTGAAGCTTTCTTT. Protein product: CASRRGSATEAFF.

This chain joins TRBV29-1 and TRBJ2-3; TRBD1 matches at 8 bases. CDR1 and CDR2 from the germline V gene are SQVTM and ANQGSEA. The ends lost 6 bases at V and 3 bases at J; junction bases unmatched: 11. CDR3 length: 15 residues. DNA for the CDR3: TGCAGCGTCCGCTTTGACAGGGGTCGTACAGATACGCAGTATTTT. This translates into CSVRFDRGRTDTQYF.

The chain combines TRBV13 with TRBJ2-7; D not resolved. V lost 0 bases to trimming and J lost 5 bases, with 8 bases between them. CDR1 is PRHDT, CDR2 FYEKMQ, per germline (reference sequence). This CDR3 region has 13 residues. CDR3 in amino acids: CASSLGDLDEQYF. DNA for the CDR3: TGTGCCAGCAGCTTAGGGGACCTAGACGAGCAGTACTTC.

This clone showed up just a few times. This sequence joins TRBV29-1 and TRBJ1-1; TRBD1 aligns across 7 bases. The V gene's germline CDR1 is SQVTM and CDR2 ANQGSEA. CDR3 length: 13 amino acids. V lost 6 bases, J lost 6 bases, and 10 bases stayed unmatched. The CDR3, as DNA: TGCAGCGTAAAGACAGGGTGGTTGTCTGAAGCTTTCTTT. Translating gives CSVKTGWLSEAFF.

V gene TRBV13 combines with J gene TRBJ1-6; D not certain. This CDR3 region has 12 residues. Trimming left V 1 base short and J 12 bases short, with 7 bases between. Germline CDR1 is PRHDT and CDR2 is FYEKMQ (reference sequence). CDR3 sequence reads: CASSLEGRPLHF. DNA for the CDR3: TGTGCCAGCAGCTTAGAAGGCCGACCCCTCCACTTT.

This clone was counted a few times. The genes are TRBV7-9 and TRBJ1-5; D possibly corresponds to TRBD1 (5 bases). The germline V gene encodes CDR1 SEHNR and CDR2 FQNEAQ (reference sequence). CDR3 length: 14 amino acids. V lost 2 bases and J 3 bases, leaving 8 bases between the germline ends. The CDR3: CASSLQGDNQPQHF. The CDR3 DNA reads TGTGCCAGCAGCTTACAGGGAGACAATCAGCCCCAGCATTTT.

V gene TRBV7-2 combines with J gene TRBJ2-1; TRBD1 agrees at 11 bases. The CDR3 is 15 amino acids. V shed 0 bases and J 10 bases; nucleotides not matched to a gene: 5. Looked up from germline, CDR1 is SGHTA and CDR2 is FQGNSA. The CDR3 loop is CASSLAGQGVGEQFF. Written as DNA, the CDR3 is TGTGCCAGCAGCTTAGCGGGACAGGGGGTCGGCGAGCAGTTCTTC. Complete variable domain (other parts from reference TRBV7-2 and TRBJ2-1): GAGVSQSPSNKVTEKGKDVELRCDPISGHTALYWYRQSLGQGLEFLIYFQGNSAPDKSGLPSDRFSAERTGGSVSTLTIQRTQQEDSAVYLCASSLAGQGVGEQFFGPGTRLTVL.

The gene calls are TRBV18 and TRBJ2-2; D not resolved. Germline V gene lookup returns CDR1 KGHSH and CDR2 LQKENI. V gave up 0 bases and J gave up 3 bases, with 14 bases separating them. CDR3 length: 17 residues. In nucleotides, the CDR3 is TGTGCCAGCTCACCACCGAAGGGCCAAAAACACACCGGGGAGCTGTTTTTT. Translated, it gives CASSPPKGQKHTGELFF.

This chain connects TRBV2 to TRBJ1-1, with a tentative D call TRBD1 (6 bases). The CDR3 covers 14 residues. The germline V gene encodes CDR1 SNHLY and CDR2 FYNNEI. Trimming pared 7 bases from V and 0 bases from J, leaving 12 bases between. This chain's CDR3 is CASTTNRVNTEAFF. The CDR3 DNA follows: TGTGCCAGCACGACAAACAGGGTGAACACTGAAGCTTTCTTT.

J is TRBJ2-3 and V is TRBV30; no reliable D call. CDR1 GTSNPN and CDR2 SVGIG come from the germline V gene (reference sequence). The CDR3 is 12 amino acids. V lost 4 bases and J 0 bases, leaving 5 bases between the germline ends. Here the CDR3 reads CAWTDSTDTQYF. The CDR3 DNA reads as TGTGCCTGGACCGACAGCACAGATACGCAGTATTTT. The full variable domain, rest sourced from reference TRBV30 and TRBJ2-3, is SQTIHQWPATLVQPVGSPLSLECTVEGTSNPNLYWYRQAAGRGLQLLFYSVGIGQISSEVPQNLSASRPQDRQFILSSKKLLLSDSGFYLCAWTDSTDTQYFGPGTRLTVL.

The rearrangement uses TRBV10-2 and TRBJ2-3; 7 bases fit TRBD2. Losses at the gene ends were 6 bases for V and 5 bases for J; bases not matched to a gene: 8. CDR3 length: 14 amino acids. Germline-derived CDR1 and CDR2 are WSHSY and SAAADI. The CDR3 DNA reads TGCGCCAGCAGCGGCGGGGGTCTCGGAGATACGCAGTATTTT. Amino acids: CASSGGGLGDTQYF.

The V and J genes are TRBV19 and TRBJ2-2; 12 bases fit TRBD1. This CDR3 contains 15 residues. Germline V gene data show CDR1 as LNHDA and CDR2 as SQIVND (reference sequence). Trimming took 7 bases from V and 7 from J; bases not matched to a gene: 7. As DNA, the CDR3 is TGTGCCAGTAACCGGGGACAGGGGGCCATCGGGGAGCTGTTTTTT. This codes for CASNRGQGAIGELFF.

V and J are TRBV9 and TRBJ2-2, with D tentatively TRBD1 (6 bases). This CDR3 contains 14 residues. In germline, CDR1 is SGDLS, CDR2 YYNGEE. The V end was cut by 3 bases, the J end by 4 bases, with 10 bases between. CDR3 DNA: TGTGCCAGCAGCGGACAGGATAGCACCGGGGAGCTGTTTTTT. Amino acids: CASSGQDSTGELFF.

This clone was detected once. V is TRBV2 and J is TRBJ1-6; TRBD1 matches 10 bases. Trimming cost V 7 bases and J 16 bases; bases outside gene matches: 13. The CDR3 extends over 14 amino acids. Germline V CDR1 and CDR2: SNHLY, FYNNEI. The CDR3 here is CASTETGGWGNLHF. The CDR3 nucleotides read TGTGCCAGCACCGAGACAGGGGGCTGGGGTAATCTCCACTTT. The full variable domain, its missing parts supplied by reference TRBV2 and TRBJ1-6, is EPEVTQTPSHQVTQMGQEVILRCVPISNHLYFYWYRQILGQKVEFLVSFYNNEISEKSEIFDDQFSVERPDGSNFTLKIRSTKLEDSAMYFCASTETGGWGNLHFGNGTRLTVT.

The chain combines TRBV6-1 with TRBJ1-1; D possibly corresponds to TRBD1 (6 bases). V lost 4 bases and J 11 bases, leaving 17 bases between the germline ends. CDR3 length equals 13 residues. CDR1 is MNHNS and CDR2 is SASEGT in the germline V gene. The CDR3 sequence: CASSAVWDKEAFF. CDR3 DNA sequence: TGTGCCAGCAGTGCAGTCTGGGACAAAGAGGCTTTCTTT.

Written as DNA, the CDR3 is TGTGCCAGCAGTTTAGGGGACAGACCCTACGAGCAGTACTTC. As protein: CASSLGDRPYEQYF. This sequence joins TRBV27 and TRBJ2-7; TRBD1 aligns across 7 bases. With 2 bases clipped from V and 2 bases from J, the junction kept 3 bases outside the gene matches. Germline CDR1 MNHEY, CDR2 SMNVEV (reference sequence). The CDR3 runs 14 residues.

The chain joins TRBV2 to TRBJ2-5; D is undetermined. Germline CDR1 is SNHLY and CDR2 is FYNNEI. Trimming took 8 bases from V and 5 from J, leaving 18 bases between them. The CDR3 is made up of 14 amino acids. The CDR3 coding sequence is TGTGCCAGCGGACCCTCTTCCAGACTGGAGACCCAGTACTTC. Encoded protein: CASGPSSRLETQYF. Supplemented by reference TRBV2 and TRBJ2-5, the full variable domain reads EPEVTQTPSHQVTQMGQEVILRCVPISNHLYFYWYRQILGQKVEFLVSFYNNEISEKSEIFDDQFSVERPDGSNFTLKIRSTKLEDSAMYFCASGPSSRLETQYFGPGTRLLVL.

V and J are TRBV9 and TRBJ2-5; D unclear. In germline, CDR1 is SGDLS, CDR2 YYNGEE. With 3 bases removed from V and 3 bases from J, the gap between germline ends came to 15 bases. The CDR3 sequence is 15 residues long. CDR3 nucleotide sequence: TGTGCCAGCAGCGCCACTGTTAGACCTGAAGAGACCCAGTACTTC. Protein sequence: CASSATVRPEETQYF.

The chain employs TRBV5-1 and TRBJ1-6; the D gene is possibly TRBD1 (5 bases). The CDR3 is 14 residues long. V lost 0 bases and J lost 6, with 7 bases in between. Per the germline V gene, CDR1 is SGHRS and CDR2 is YFSETQ. CDR3 sequence reads: CASSLEGTNSPLHF. The CDR3 DNA reads as TGCGCCAGCAGCTTGGAGGGGACTAATTCACCCCTCCACTTT.

The chain couples TRBV14 to TRBJ2-7; D is unresolved. Germline CDR1 reads SGHDN; CDR2 reads FVKESK. V shed 4 bases and J shed 3 bases, with 10 bases lying between them. The CDR3 consists of 13 residues. The DNA for the CDR3 is TGTGCCAGCAGCCGGGCTAATTACTACGAGCAGTACTTC. Amino acids: CASSRANYYEQYF.

The count of this clone is one. The CDR3 nucleotides are TGCGCCAGCAGCCAGGACAGGGCAGAAAGCTATGGCTACACCTTC. It translates to CASSQDRAESYGYTF. The V call is TRBV4-3, the J call TRBJ1-2, with 8 bases aligning to TRBD1. J was trimmed by 4 bases and V by 3 bases; bases with no gene match: 7. CDR1 LGHNA and CDR2 YSLEER come from the germline V gene. This CDR3 has 15 residues.

The chain joins TRBV7-8 to TRBJ1-2; tentative D call: TRBD1 (5 bases). V lost 0 bases, J lost 0 bases, and 11 bases lay in between. CDR1 and CDR2 (germline): SGHVS, FQNEAQ. The CDR3 length is 16 residues. The CDR3 bases are TGTGCCAGCAGCTTAGCCGGGGCCGGACCTAACTATGGCTACACCTTC. It codes for CASSLAGAGPNYGYTF.

This chain uses TRBV30 with TRBJ1-5, with TRBD1 matching over 7 bases. Per the germline V gene, CDR1 is GTSNPN and CDR2 is SVGIG (reference sequence). CDR3 length: 12 amino acids. J gave up 9 bases and V 5 bases, and 7 bases lay outside the gene matches. CDR3 loop: CAWGKGARPQHF. CDR3 sequence (DNA): TGTGCCTGGGGCAAGGGGGCTCGGCCCCAGCATTTT.

CDR3 coding DNA: TGCAGCGTTGGGACGGCAGCTACCTACGAGCAGTACTTC. As protein: CSVGTAATYEQYF. The chain carries TRBV29-1 and TRBJ2-7; D remains ambiguous. V lost 4 bases, J lost 2 bases, and 12 bases lay in between. The CDR3 length is 13 residues. Germline-derived CDR1 and CDR2 are SQVTM and ANQGSEA.